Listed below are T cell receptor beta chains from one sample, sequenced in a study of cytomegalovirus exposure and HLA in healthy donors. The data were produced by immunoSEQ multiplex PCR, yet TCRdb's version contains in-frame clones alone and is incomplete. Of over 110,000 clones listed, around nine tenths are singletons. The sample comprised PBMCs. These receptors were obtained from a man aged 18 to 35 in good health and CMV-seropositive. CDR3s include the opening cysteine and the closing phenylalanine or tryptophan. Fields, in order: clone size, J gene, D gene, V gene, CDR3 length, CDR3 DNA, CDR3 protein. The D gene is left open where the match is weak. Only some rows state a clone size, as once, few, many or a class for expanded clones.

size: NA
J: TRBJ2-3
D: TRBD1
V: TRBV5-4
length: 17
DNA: TGTGCCAGCAGCTCTTCCCCTCGGGACAGGGCTTCAGATACGCAGTATTTT
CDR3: CASSSSPRDRASDTQYF

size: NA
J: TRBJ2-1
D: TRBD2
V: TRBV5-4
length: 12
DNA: TGTGCCAGCAGCTCATGGGGACTAGAGAAGTTCTTC
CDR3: CASSSWGLEKFF

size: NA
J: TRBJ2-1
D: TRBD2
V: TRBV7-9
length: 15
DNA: TGTGCCAGCAGTCTGAGCGGGAGGGGTCCCAATGAGCAGTTCTTC
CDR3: CASSLSGRGPNEQFF

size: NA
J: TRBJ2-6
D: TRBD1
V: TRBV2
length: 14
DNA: TGTGCCAGCAGTGGGACAGGGTGGGCCAACGTCCTGACTTTC
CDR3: CASSGTGWANVLTF

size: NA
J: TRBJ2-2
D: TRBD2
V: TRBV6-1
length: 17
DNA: TGTGCCAGCAGTGGAAGATCTAGCGGGAGGGCTGGCGGGGAGCTGTTTTTT
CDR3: CASSGRSSGRAGGELFF

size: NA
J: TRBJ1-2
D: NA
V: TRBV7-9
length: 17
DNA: TGTGCCAGCAGCAGCACGTTGAGAAGTTCGTGGTACTATGGCTACACCTTC
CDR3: CASSSTLRSSWYYGYTF

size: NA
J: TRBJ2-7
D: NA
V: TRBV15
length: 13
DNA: TGTGCCACCAGCAGAGATCGGACTCCTGTGCAGTACTTC
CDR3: CATSRDRTPVQYF

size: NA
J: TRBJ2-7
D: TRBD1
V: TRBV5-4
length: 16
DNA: TGTGCCAGCAGCTCGAGAGAAAGGACAGGGGGCTACGAGCAGTACTTC
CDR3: CASSSRERTGGYEQYF

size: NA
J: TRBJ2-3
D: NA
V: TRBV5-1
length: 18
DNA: TGCGCCAGCAGCTTGACAACTCGTGACGGGGGTATGGAAGATACGCAGTATTTT
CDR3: CASSLTTRDGGMEDTQYF

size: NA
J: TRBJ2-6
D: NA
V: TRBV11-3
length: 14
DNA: TGTGCCAGCAGCTTAGTTTTAGGGGCCAACGTCCTGACTTTC
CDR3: CASSLVLGANVLTF

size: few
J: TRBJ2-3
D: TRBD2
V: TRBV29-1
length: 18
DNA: TGCAGCGTTTTGGGACTAGCGGACCCTTCTGTAAGCACAGATACGCAGTATTTT
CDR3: CSVLGLADPSVSTDTQYF

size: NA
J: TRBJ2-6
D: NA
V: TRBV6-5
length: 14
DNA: TGTGCCAGCAGCTACGGCCCTGGGGCCAACGTCCTGACTTTC
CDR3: CASSYGPGANVLTF

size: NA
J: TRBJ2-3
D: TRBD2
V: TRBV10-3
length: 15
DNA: TGTGCCATCACTGCGGGGGGGCGGGGCACAGATACGCAGTATTTT
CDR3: CAITAGGRGTDTQYF

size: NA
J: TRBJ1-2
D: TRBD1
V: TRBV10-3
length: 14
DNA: TGTGCCATCAGCGAAGGGACAGGGGGCCATGGCTACACCTTC
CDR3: CAISEGTGGHGYTF

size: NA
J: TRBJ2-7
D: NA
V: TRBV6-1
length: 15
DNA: TGTGCCAGCAGACAGGGAAGAGGTATGGGGTACGAGCAGTACTTC
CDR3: CASRQGRGMGYEQYF

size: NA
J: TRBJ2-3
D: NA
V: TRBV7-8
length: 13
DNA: TGTGCCAGCAGCTATCATAGCACAGATACGCAGTATTTT
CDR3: CASSYHSTDTQYF

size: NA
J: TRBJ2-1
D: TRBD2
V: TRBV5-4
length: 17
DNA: TGTGCCAGCAGCTTCGGGGGTAGCGGGAGCTCCTACAATGAGCAGTTCTTC
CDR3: CASSFGGSGSSYNEQFF

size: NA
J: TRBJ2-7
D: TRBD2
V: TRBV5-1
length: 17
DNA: TGCGCCAGCAGCTTCCTCCCGACTAGCGGGAGCCCCTACGAGCAGTACTTC
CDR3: CASSFLPTSGSPYEQYF

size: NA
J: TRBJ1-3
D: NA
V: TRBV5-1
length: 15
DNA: TGCGCCAGCAGCCCGGCGGTGGTCTCTGGAAACACCATATATTTT
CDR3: CASSPAVVSGNTIYF

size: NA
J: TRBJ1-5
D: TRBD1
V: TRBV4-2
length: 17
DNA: TGTGCCAGCAGCCAACCGCAGGGGGCGGACGGCAATCAGCCCCAGCATTTT
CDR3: CASSQPQGADGNQPQHF

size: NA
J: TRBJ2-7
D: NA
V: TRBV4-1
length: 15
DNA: TGCGCCAGCAGCCAAGAGTCGTCTAGATCGTACGAGCAGTACTTC
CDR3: CASSQESSRSYEQYF

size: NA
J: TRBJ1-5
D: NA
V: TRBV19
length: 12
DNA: TGTGCCAGTAGTGTCCCAGGGCAGCCCCAGCATTTT
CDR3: CASSVPGQPQHF

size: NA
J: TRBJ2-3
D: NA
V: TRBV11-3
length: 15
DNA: TGTGCCAGCAGCTTAGGCGGCGGGACGTTGGATACGCAGTATTTT
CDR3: CASSLGGGTLDTQYF

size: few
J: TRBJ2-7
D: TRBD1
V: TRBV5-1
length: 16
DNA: TGCGCCAGCAGCTTGGGCCTTCTGGACAGGGACTACGAGCAGTACTTC
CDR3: CASSLGLLDRDYEQYF

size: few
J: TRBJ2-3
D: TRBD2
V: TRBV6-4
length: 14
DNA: TGTGCCAGCAGTGAGAACGGGGGGAAAGATACGCAGTATTTT
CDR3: CASSENGGKDTQYF

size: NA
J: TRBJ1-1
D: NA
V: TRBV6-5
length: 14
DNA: TGTGCCAGCAGTTTCGTACCTATGAACACTGAAGCTTTCTTT
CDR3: CASSFVPMNTEAFF

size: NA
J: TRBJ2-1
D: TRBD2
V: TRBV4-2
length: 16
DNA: TGTGCCAGCAGCCCGGATAGCGGGAGACCCTACAATGAGCAGTTCTTC
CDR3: CASSPDSGRPYNEQFF

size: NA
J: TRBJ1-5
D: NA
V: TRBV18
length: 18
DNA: TGTGCCAGCTCACCGACAGAGACAGACTTTTATAGCAATCAGCCCCAGCATTTT
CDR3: CASSPTETDFYSNQPQHF

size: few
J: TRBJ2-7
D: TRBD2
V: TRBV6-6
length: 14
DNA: TGTGCCAGCAGTTACGGGGGGGAGCTCTACGAGCAGTACTTC
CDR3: CASSYGGELYEQYF

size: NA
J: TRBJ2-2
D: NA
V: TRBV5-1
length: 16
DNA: TGCGCCAGCAGCTTGGTATTAGCCGAGAACACCGGGGAGCTGTTTTTT
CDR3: CASSLVLAENTGELFF

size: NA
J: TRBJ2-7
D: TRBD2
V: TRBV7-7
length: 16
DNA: TGTGCTAGCAGCTTAGGACTAGCGGGAGGGAGGAACGAGCAGTACTTC
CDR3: CASSLGLAGGRNEQYF